This T cell receptor (beta chain) originates from a study of T cells in Graves' hyperthyroidism and ophthalmopathy. Amplified TCR beta CDR3 regions derived from RNA transcripts. The HTBI set primed first-round TCR CDR3 RT-PCR. TCRdb re-derived calls from the multiplex PCR reads in MiXCR, one entry per CDR3 protein. The table records 200,000 to 300,000 distinct CDR3 sequences, approximately 23% of them present only once. This clonotype was detected ten times or more. Its antigen is as yet unknown. Overall study results and limits: Most thyroid clonotypes expanded above 0.001 appeared in blood too. Ophthalmopathy was distinguished from stable hyperthyroidism by 13 V-J signatures.

Diagnoses used clinical symptoms, serum thyroxine and TRAb, thyroid ultrasound and orbital computed tomography. This receptor was taken from a woman aged 40 to 50 with Graves' ophthalmopathy. Sequencing used blood.

The CDR3 loop is CASSLGSGSEQYF. The DNA for the CDR3 is TGTGCCAGCAGCTTAGGGTCAGGGTCCGAGCAGTACTTC. This chain uses TRBV7-3 with TRBJ2-7, with D maybe TRBD1 (5 bases). The V gene lost 2 bases and the J gene lost 6 bases, with 11 bases spanning the gap. CDR1 is SGHTA, CDR2 FQGTGA, per germline. This CDR3 spans 13 amino acids.